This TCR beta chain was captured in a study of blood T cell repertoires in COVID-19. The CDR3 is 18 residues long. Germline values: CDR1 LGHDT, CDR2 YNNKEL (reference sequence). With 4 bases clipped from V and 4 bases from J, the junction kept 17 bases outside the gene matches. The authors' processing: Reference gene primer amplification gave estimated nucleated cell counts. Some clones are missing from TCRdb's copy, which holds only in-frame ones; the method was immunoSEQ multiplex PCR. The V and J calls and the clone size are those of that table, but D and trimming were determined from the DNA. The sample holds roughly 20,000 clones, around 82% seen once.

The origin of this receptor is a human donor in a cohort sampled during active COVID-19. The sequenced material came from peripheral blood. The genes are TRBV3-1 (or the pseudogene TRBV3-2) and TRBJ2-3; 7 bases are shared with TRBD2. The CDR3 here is CASSLRSVWGGFPDTQYF. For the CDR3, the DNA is TGTGCCAGCAGCCTTAGATCGGTGTGGGGGGGGTTCCCAGATACGCAGTATTTT.